Sequencing of this TCR beta chain was carried out in a study of blood T cell repertoires in COVID-19. Study-level background: Some COVID-19 samples were acute and others convalescent; all came from the United States, Italy and Spain. T cells, B-cell-depleted T cells, or PBMCs supplied cDNA or gDNA.

Source study methods: Cell counts per sample came from amplifying reference gene primers. Assay used: immunoSEQ multiplex PCR; TCRdb lists only in-frame clones, some missing. V and J calls and clone size are given by that table; D and trimming were obtained from the DNA. The sample carries about 480,000 clones, about 88% recorded once. Seattle patients were enrolled while actively infected and followed longitudinally. Germline-derived CDR1 and CDR2 are KGHDR and SFDVKD. V lost 6 bases and J lost 2; bases outside the gene matches: 7. The CDR3 loop spans 17 amino acids. The chain links TRBV24-1 to TRBJ2-6; TRBD1 matches at 9 bases. The sample taken for sequencing was peripheral blood. The receptor was isolated from a man aged 18 to 30 with COVID-19, enrolled during active disease. The DNA of the CDR3 is TGTGCCACCAGTCCCGGGACAGGGATGACTGGGGCCAACGTCCTGACTTTC. Amino acid sequence: CATSPGTGMTGANVLTF.